The clone carrying this T cell receptor (beta chain) was detected many times. The sample comes from a study of Graves' ophthalmopathy and Graves' hyperthyroidism. RNA transcripts yielded amplified TCR beta CDR3 regions. Following a first-round RT-PCR that used HTBI primers, a second-round multiplex PCR was carried out. Each CDR3 protein gets one entry after TCRdb re-called the multiplex PCR reads with MiXCR. The sample holds around 1,000,000 distinct CDR3 sequences, about two fifths seen once. The CDR3 is 16 residues long. Germline assignment: CDR1 DFQATT and CDR2 SNEGSKA (reference sequence). The chain recombines TRBV20-1 with TRBJ2-5; 10 nucleotides match TRBD1. Sequencing was carried out using peripheral blood or thyroid tissue (not recorded which). This sequence originates from an adult man with Graves' hyperthyroidism. The CDR3 DNA reads TGCAGCGCGCGGGACAGGGGACGAACCTTTTTAGAGACCCAGTACTTC. Translated: CSARDRGRTFLETQYF.